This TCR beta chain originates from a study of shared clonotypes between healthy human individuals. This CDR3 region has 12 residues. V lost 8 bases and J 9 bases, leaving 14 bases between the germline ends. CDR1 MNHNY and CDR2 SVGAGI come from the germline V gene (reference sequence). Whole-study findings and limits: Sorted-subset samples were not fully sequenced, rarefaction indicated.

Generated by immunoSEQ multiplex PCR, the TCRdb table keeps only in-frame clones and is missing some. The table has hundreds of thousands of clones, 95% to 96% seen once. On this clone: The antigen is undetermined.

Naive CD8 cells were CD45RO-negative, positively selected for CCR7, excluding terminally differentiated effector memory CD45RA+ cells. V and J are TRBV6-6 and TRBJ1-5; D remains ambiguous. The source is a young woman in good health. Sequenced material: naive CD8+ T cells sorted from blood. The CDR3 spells CASRSLDGPQHF. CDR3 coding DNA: TGTGCCAGCCGCTCCCTAGATGGGCCCCAGCATTTT.